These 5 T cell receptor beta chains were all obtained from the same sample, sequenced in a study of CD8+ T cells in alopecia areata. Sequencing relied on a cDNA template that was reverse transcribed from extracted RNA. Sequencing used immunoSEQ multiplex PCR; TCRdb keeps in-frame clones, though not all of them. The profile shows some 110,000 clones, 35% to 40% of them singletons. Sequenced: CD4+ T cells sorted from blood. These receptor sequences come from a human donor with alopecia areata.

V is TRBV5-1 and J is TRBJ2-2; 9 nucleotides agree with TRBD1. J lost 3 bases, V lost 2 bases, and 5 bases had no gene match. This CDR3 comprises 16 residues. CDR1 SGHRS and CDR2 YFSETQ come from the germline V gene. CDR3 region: CASSLRQGVDTGELFF. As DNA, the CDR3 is TGCGCCAGCAGCTTACGACAGGGGGTCGACACCGGGGAGCTGTTTTTT. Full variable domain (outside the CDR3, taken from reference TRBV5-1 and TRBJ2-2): KAGVTQTPRYLIKTRGQQVTLSCSPISGHRSVSWYQQTPGQGLQFLFEYFSETQRNKGNFPGRFSGRQFSNSRSEMNVSTLELGDSALYLCASSLRQGVDTGELFFGEGSRLTVL.

The CDR3 DNA reads as TGTGCCAGCAGTGAAGGCAGCAGGAGCACAGATACGCAGTATTTT. Translated: CASSEGSRSTDTQYF. The chain carries TRBV2 and TRBJ2-3; no reliable D call. The CDR3 sequence is 15 residues long. Germline CDR1 and CDR2: SNHLY and FYNNEI. The V end was cut by 1 base, the J end by 0 bases, with 8 bases between.

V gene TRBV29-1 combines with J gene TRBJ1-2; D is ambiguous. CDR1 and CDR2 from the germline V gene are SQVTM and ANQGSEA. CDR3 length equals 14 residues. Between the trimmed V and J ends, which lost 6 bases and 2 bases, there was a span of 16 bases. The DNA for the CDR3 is TGCAGCGTAGGCACAGATTCTTCGAACTATGGCTACACCTTC. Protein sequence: CSVGTDSSNYGYTF.

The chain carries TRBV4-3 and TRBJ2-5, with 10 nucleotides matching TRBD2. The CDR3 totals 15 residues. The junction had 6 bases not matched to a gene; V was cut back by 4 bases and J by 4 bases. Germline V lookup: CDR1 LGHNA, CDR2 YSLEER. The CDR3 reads CASSPLAGEVETQYF. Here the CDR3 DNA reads TGCGCCAGCAGCCCCCTAGCGGGAGAGGTAGAGACCCAGTACTTC.

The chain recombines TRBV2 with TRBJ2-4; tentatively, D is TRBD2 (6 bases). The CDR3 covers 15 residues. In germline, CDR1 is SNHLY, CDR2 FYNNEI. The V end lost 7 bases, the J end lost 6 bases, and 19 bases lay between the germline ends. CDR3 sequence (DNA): TGTGCCAGCACTTATAGCGGTCCTCCGAGAAACATTCAGTACTTC. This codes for CASTYSGPPRNIQYF.